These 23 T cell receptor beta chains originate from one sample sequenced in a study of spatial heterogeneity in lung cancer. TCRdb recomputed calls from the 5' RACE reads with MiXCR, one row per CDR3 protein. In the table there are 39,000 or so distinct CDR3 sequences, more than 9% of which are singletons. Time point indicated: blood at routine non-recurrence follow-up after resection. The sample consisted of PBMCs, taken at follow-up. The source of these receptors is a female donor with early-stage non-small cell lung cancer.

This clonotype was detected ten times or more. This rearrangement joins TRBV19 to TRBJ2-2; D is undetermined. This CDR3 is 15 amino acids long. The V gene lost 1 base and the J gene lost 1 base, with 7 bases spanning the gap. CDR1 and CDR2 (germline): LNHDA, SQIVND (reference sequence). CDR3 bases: TGTGCCAGTAGTATAGTCCCAGTGAACACCGGGGAGCTGTTTTTT. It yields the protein CASSIVPVNTGELFF.

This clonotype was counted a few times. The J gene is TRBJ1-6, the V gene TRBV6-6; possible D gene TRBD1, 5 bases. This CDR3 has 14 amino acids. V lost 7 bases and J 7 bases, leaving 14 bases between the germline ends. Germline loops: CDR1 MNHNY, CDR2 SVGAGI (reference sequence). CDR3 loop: CASTYSGGNSPLHF. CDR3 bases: TGTGCCAGCACCTACAGCGGGGGGAATTCACCCCTCCACTTT.

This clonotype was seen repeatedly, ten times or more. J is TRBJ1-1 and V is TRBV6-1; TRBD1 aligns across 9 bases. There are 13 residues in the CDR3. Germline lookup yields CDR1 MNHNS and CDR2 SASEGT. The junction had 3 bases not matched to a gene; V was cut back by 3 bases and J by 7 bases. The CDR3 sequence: CASSERTGDEAFF. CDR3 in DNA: TGTGCCAGCAGTGAGAGGACAGGGGATGAAGCTTTCTTT.

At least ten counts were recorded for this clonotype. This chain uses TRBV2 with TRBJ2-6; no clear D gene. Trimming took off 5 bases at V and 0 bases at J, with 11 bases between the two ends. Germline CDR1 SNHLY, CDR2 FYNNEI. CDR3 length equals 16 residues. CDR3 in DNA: TGTGCCAGCAGTTCAGGCGCGATCTCTGGGGCCAACGTCCTGACTTTC. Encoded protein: CASSSGAISGANVLTF. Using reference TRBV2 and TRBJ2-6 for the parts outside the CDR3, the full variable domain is EPEVTQTPSHQVTQMGQEVILRCVPISNHLYFYWYRQILGQKVEFLVSFYNNEISEKSEIFDDQFSVERPDGSNFTLKIRSTKLEDSAMYFCASSSGAISGANVLTFGAGSRLTVL.

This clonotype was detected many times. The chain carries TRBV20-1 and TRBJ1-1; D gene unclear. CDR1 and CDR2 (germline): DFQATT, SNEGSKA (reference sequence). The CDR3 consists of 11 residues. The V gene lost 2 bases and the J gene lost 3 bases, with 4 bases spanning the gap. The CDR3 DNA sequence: TGCAGTGCTAGACGAGACACTGAAGCTTTCTTT. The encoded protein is CSARRDTEAFF.

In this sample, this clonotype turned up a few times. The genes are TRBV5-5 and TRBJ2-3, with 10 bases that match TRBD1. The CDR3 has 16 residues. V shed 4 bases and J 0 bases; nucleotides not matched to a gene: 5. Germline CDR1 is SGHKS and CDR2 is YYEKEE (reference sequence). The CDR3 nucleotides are TGTGCCAGCAGCCAGGGGACAGGGGACAGCACAGATACGCAGTATTTT. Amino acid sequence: CASSQGTGDSTDTQYF.

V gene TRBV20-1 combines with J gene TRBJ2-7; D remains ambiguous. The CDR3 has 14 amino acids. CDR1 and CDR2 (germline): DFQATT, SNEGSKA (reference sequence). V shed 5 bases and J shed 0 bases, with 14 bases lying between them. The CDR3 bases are TGCAGTGCTCACCTTTACAGCCGCTCCTACGAGCAGTACTTC. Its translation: CSAHLYSRSYEQYF.

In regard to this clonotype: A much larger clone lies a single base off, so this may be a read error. This CDR3 is CASSLEAGVNQPQYF. In DNA form, the CDR3 reads TGTGCCAGCAGCTTAGAGGCAGGAGTAAATCAGCCCCAGTATTTT. V and J are TRBV7-2 and TRBJ1-5; D not certain. The DNA matches TRBJ2-3 better at its end, which makes the J call doubtful. CDR3 length equals 15 residues. Germline V gives CDR1 SGHTA, CDR2 FQGNSA.

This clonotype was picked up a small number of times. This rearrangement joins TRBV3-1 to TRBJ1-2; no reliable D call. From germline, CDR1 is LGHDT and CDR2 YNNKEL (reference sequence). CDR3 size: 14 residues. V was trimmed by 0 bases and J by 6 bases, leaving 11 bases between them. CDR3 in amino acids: CASSQDLFKDGYTF. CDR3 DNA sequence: TGTGCCAGCAGCCAAGATCTTTTTAAGGATGGCTACACCTTC.

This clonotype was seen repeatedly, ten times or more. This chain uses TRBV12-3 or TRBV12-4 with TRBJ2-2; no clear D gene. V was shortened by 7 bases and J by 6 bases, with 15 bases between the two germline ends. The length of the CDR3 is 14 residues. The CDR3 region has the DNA TGTGCCAGCAAACCATCGGGTGGCCCCGGGGAGCTGTTTTTT. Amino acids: CASKPSGGPGELFF.

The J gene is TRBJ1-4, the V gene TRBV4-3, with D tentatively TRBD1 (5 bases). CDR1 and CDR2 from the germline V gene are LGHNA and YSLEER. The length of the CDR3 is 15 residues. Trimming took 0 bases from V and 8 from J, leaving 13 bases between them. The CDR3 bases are TGCGCCAGCAGCCAAGATATCGGGACGAGCGAAAAACTGTTTTTT. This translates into CASSQDIGTSEKLFF.

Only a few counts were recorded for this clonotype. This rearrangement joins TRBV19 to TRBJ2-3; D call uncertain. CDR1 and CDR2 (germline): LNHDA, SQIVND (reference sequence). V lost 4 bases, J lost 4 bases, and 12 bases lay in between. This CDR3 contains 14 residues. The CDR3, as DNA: TGTGCCAGTAGTAGGGTCCAGTTCCCAGATACGCAGTATTTT. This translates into CASSRVQFPDTQYF.

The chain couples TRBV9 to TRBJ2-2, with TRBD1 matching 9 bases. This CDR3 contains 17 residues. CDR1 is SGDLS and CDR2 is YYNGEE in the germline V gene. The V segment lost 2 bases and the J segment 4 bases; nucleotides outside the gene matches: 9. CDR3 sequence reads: CASSVAVGQGFTGELFF. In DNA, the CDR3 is TGTGCCAGCAGCGTGGCGGTCGGACAGGGGTTCACCGGGGAGCTGTTTTTT.

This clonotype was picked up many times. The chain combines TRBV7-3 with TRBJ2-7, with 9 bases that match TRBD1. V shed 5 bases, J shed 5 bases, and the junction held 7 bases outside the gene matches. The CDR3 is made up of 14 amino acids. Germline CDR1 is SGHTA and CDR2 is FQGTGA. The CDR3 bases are TGTGCCAGCAGCGTACAGGGGGCGCGGGACGAGCAGTACTTC. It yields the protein CASSVQGARDEQYF.

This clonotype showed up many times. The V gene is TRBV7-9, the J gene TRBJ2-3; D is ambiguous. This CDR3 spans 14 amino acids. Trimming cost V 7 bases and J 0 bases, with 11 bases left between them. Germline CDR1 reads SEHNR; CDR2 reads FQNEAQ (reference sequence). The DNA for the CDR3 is TGTGCCAGCAACGACCTTAGGAGCACAGATACGCAGTATTTT. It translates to CASNDLRSTDTQYF.

The CDR3 DNA is TGTGCCAGCAGCTTATTTGGCGGGGTAGCCACAGATACGCAGTATTTT. Protein product: CASSLFGGVATDTQYF. The chain joins TRBV7-9 to TRBJ2-3, with D perhaps TRBD2 (6 bases). This CDR3 contains 16 residues. Germline lookup yields CDR1 SEHNR and CDR2 FQNEAQ (reference sequence). Trimming stripped 2 bases from V and 2 bases from J, with 14 bases between.

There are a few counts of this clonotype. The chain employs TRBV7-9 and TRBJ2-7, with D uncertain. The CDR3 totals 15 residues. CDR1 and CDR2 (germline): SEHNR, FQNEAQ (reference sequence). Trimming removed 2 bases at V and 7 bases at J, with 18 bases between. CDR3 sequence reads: CASSLYRSPVEEQYF. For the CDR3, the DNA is TGTGCCAGCAGCTTATATCGGTCTCCGGTTGAAGAGCAGTACTTC.

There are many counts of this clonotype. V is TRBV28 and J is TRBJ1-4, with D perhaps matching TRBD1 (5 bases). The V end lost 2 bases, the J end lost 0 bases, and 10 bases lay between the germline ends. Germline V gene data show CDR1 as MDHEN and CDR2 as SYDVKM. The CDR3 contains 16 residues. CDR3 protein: CASSLAGTATNEKLFF. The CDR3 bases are TGTGCCAGCAGTTTAGCAGGGACTGCAACTAATGAAAAACTGTTTTTT.

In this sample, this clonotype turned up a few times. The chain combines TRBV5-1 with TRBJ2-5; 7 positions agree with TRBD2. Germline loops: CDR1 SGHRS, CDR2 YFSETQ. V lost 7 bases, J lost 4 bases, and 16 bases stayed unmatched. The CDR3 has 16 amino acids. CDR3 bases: TGCGCCAGCGACTCGGGACTAACCCGTCGTTCAGAGACCCAGTACTTC. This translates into CASDSGLTRRSETQYF.

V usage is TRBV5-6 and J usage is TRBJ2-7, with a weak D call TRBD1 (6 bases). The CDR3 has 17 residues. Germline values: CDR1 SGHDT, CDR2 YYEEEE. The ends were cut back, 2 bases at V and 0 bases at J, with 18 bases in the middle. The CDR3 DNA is TGTGCCAGCAGCTTCGGGGTGTGGGGGCAAAGCTCCTACGAGCAGTACTTC. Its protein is CASSFGVWGQSSYEQYF.

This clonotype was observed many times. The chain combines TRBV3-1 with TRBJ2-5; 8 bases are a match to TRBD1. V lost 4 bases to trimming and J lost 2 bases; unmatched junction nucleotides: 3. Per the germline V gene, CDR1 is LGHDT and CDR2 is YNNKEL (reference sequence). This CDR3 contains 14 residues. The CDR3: CASSLGTGQETQYF. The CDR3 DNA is TGTGCCAGCAGCCTGGGGACAGGTCAAGAGACCCAGTACTTC.

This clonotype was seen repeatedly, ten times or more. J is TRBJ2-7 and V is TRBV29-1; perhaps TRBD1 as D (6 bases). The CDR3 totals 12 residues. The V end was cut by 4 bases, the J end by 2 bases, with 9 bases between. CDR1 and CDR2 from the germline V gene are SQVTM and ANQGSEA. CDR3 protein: CSVATGPYEQYF. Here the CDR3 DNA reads TGCAGCGTTGCTACAGGGCCCTACGAGCAGTACTTC.

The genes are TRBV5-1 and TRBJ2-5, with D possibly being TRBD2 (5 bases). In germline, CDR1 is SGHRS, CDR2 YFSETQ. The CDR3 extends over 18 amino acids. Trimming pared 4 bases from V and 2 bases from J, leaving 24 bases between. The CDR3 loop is CASSHISSLGSGQETQYF. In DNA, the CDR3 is TGCGCCAGCAGCCATATTTCCTCGCTAGGGAGCGGACAAGAGACCCAGTACTTC.